This TCR beta chain was identified in a study of T-cell memory formation after mild COVID-19. TCRalpha and TCRbeta libraries used 5'RACE with constant-segment primers and UMIs. TCRdb independently ran MiXCR on the 5' RACE reads; one entry per CDR3 protein. The top ten clones hold roughly 41% of a sample with tens of thousands of distinct CDR3 sequences, roughly 25% of them seen once. The V and J ends lost 2 bases and 0 bases, in that order; junction bases with no gene match: 4. CDR1 SGHRS and CDR2 YFSETQ come from the germline V gene. The CDR3 is 16 residues long. General study points: The pre-infection memory compartment contained some responding clones, suggesting cross-reactive memory joined. The authors did not confirm SARS-CoV-2 specificity of second-wave clones peaking day 37.

Comments on this clonotype: No antigen is known for it.

The J gene is TRBJ1-1, the V gene TRBV5-1, with 10 bases lining up with TRBD1. The source is a young man who had mild COVID-19 (a few samples of this study predate the infection). Cell type and time point are not known. Sequencing used PBMCs or a T cell subset sorted from them (not recorded which). The CDR3: CASSLPGQGLNTEAFF. The CDR3 nucleotides read TGCGCCAGCAGCTTACCGGGACAGGGGTTGAACACTGAAGCTTTCTTT. The full variable domain, with the rest looked up from reference TRBV5-1 and TRBJ1-1, is KAGVTQTPRYLIKTRGQQVTLSCSPISGHRSVSWYQQTPGQGLQFLFEYFSETQRNKGNFPGRFSGRQFSNSRSEMNVSTLELGDSALYLCASSLPGQGLNTEAFFGQGTRLTVV.